This T cell receptor (beta chain) was sequenced for a study of cytomegalovirus exposure and HLA in healthy donors. This CDR3 region has 16 residues. Germline CDR1 reads ENHRY; CDR2 reads SYGVKD. V was pared by 8 bases and J by 0 bases, with 17 bases between. The primer mix had 60 Vbeta and 13 Jbeta primers. Libraries were prepared by immunoSEQ multiplex PCR; TCRdb keeps only in-frame clonotypes and omits some of them. The profile shows under 200,000 clones, roughly 80% of them singletons. This TCR was recovered from a male donor in good health and CMV-seronegative. Material for sequencing was PBMCs. This sequence joins TRBV10-3 and TRBJ1-5, with D possibly matching TRBD1 (5 bases). CDR3 nucleotides: TGTGCCATCTCCCGGGAGGGGCGAGGTAGCAATCAGCCCCAGCATTTT. Translated: CAISREGRGSNQPQHF.